This T cell receptor beta chain was found in a study of T cells after yellow fever vaccination. Regarding the study as a whole: In post-booster samples, most primary-vaccination clones reappeared (approximately 95% CD4, roughly 89% CD8). Overall, a small share of clonotypes was seen in both CD4 and CD8 compartments.

Researchers made TCR cDNA using 5'RACE template switching, and this step added a universal primer site and UMIs. MiXCR was run by TCRdb on the 5' RACE reads, yielding one entry per CDR3 protein. The profile covers 250,000 to 400,000 distinct CDR3 sequences, with roughly 3.9% appearing a single time and just under 25% taken by the ten largest. Trimming took 5 bases from V and 4 from J, leaving 15 bases between them. Per the germline V gene, CDR1 is LNHNV and CDR2 is YYDKDF (reference sequence). This CDR3 region has 15 residues. A word on this clonotype: Its target is not known.

The TCR originated in a young man who received the YFV17D yellow fever vaccine. The sample here was PBMCs, taken 5 days after the yellow fever booster vaccination. The J gene is TRBJ1-3, the V gene TRBV15; perhaps TRBD1 as D (5 bases). CDR3 coding DNA: TGTGCCACCAGCGACGACAGAGCCCCCGGAAACACCATATATTTT. It is translated as CATSDDRAPGNTIYF.